What follows are 29 T cell receptor beta chains derived from one specimen sequenced in a study of CD8 T cells in ankylosing spondylitis. Study results and caveats: A TCR beta motif of several highly homologous variants seemed to mark ankylosing spondylitis blood.

Their antigen targets remain unknown. A single record per CDR3 protein comes from TCRdb applying MiXCR to the 5' RACE reads. The data show more than 650,000 distinct CDR3 sequences, approximately 12% seen once. Sequenced sample: blood, either unsorted or a sorted T cell fraction (not recorded which). The source is a male donor with ankylosing spondylitis.

Comments on this clonotype: This may stem from a read error, because a much larger clone lies one nucleotide away. The V gene is TRBV6-6, the J gene TRBJ1-2; TRBD1 is a possible D gene (5 bases). V gave up 5 bases and J gave up 7 bases, with 14 bases separating them. CDR3 size: 13 residues. In germline, CDR1 is MNHNY, CDR2 SVGAGI (reference sequence). CDR3 amino acids: CASSPVRVGGYTF. In nucleotides, the CDR3 is TGTGCCAGCAGTCCCGTCAGGGTAGGTGGCTACACCTTC.

This clonotype was seen more than once but under ten times. The chain has TRBV11-2 and TRBJ2-1; maybe TRBD2 (5 bases). V was trimmed by 5 bases and J by 6 bases, leaving 26 bases between them. Germline values: CDR1 SGHAT, CDR2 FQNNGV. The CDR3 has 18 residues. CDR3 amino acids: CASSPSSLGIGVSNEQFF. The CDR3 bases are TGTGCCAGCAGCCCATCCAGCTTAGGCATCGGGGTATCCAATGAGCAGTTCTTC.

The rearrangement links TRBV5-1 to TRBJ2-7; D may be TRBD2 (6 bases). The CDR3 is 14 amino acids. V shed 3 bases and J shed 1 base, with 11 bases lying between them. Germline V CDR1 and CDR2: SGHRS, YFSETQ. The CDR3 spells CASSSTTSSYEQYF. The CDR3 DNA follows: TGCGCCAGCAGCTCGACGACTAGTTCCTACGAGCAGTACTTC.

The chain recombines TRBV14 with TRBJ2-7; D ambiguous. Germline V lookup: CDR1 SGHDN, CDR2 FVKESK. The germline V and J ends were trimmed by 0 bases and 7 bases, with 13 bases remaining between them. The CDR3 consists of 14 residues. CDR3 region: CASSQEIIGYEQYF. DNA for the CDR3: TGTGCCAGCAGCCAAGAAATTATAGGGTATGAGCAGTACTTC.

This chain joins TRBV20-1 and TRBJ2-3, with TRBD2 identical over 9 bases. From germline, CDR1 is DFQATT and CDR2 SNEGSKA (reference sequence). The junction had 9 bases not matched to a gene; V was cut back by 5 bases and J by 6 bases. There are 14 residues in the CDR3. The CDR3 DNA reads TGCAGTGCTGTTCTAGCGGGGCTTACTGATACGCAGTATTTT. Its translation: CSAVLAGLTDTQYF.

There are a few counts of this clonotype. This sequence joins TRBV20-1 and TRBJ2-7; no reliable D call. V gave up 3 bases and J gave up 5 bases, with 11 bases separating them. Looked up from germline, CDR1 is DFQATT and CDR2 is SNEGSKA (reference sequence). The CDR3 contains 12 residues. The CDR3 is CSASQATHEQYF. The DNA for the CDR3 is TGCAGTGCTAGTCAGGCTACCCACGAGCAGTACTTC.

This rearrangement joins TRBV7-9 to TRBJ2-5, with D tentatively TRBD1 (6 bases). Germline CDR1 reads SEHNR; CDR2 reads FQNEAQ (reference sequence). Trimming removed 0 bases from V and 5 bases from J, with 13 bases in between. The length of the CDR3 is 15 residues. The CDR3 coding sequence is TGTGCCAGCAGCTTAGCGGGACATCAGGGGGAGACCCAGTACTTC. Residues: CASSLAGHQGETQYF. The complete variable domain, with remaining parts taken from reference TRBV7-9 and TRBJ2-5, reads DTGVSQNPRHKITKRGQNVTFRCDPISEHNRLYWYRQTLGQGPEFLTYFQNEAQLEKSRLLSDRFSAERPKGSFSTLEIQRTEQGDSAMYLCASSLAGHQGETQYFGPGTRLLVL.

This clonotype showed up many times. The V call is TRBV20-1, the J call TRBJ2-1; 11 bases are shared with TRBD2. Germline loops: CDR1 DFQATT, CDR2 SNEGSKA (reference sequence). CDR3 length: 16 residues. V dropped 6 bases and J dropped 8; count of bases not matched to a gene: 15. The CDR3 spells CSANNPLAGGQHEQFF. CDR3 coding DNA: TGCAGTGCAAACAACCCGCTAGCGGGAGGTCAGCATGAGCAGTTCTTC.

This rearrangement joins TRBV7-2 to TRBJ1-1; 7 nucleotides agree with TRBD1. Germline V CDR1 and CDR2: SGHTA, FQGNSA. This CDR3 spans 14 amino acids. J gave up 1 base and V 5 bases, and 4 bases lay outside the gene matches. The CDR3 sequence is CASSQGQTNTEAFF. The DNA of the CDR3 is TGTGCCAGCAGCCAGGGACAGACGAACACTGAAGCTTTCTTT.

J is TRBJ1-1 and V is TRBV12-3 or TRBV12-4; maybe TRBD1 (6 bases). Trimming stripped 2 bases from V and 5 bases from J, with 15 bases between. This CDR3 comprises 15 residues. Here the CDR3 DNA reads TGTGCCAGCAGTTTAATGGGGGGACAAATTACTGAAGCTTTCTTT. Encoded protein: CASSLMGGQITEAFF.

The rearrangement links TRBV20-1 to TRBJ2-1; D tentatively reads TRBD1 or TRBD2 (5 bases each). The CDR3 length is 13 residues. V was clipped by 0 bases and J by 10 bases, with 13 bases between them. Germline V gene lookup returns CDR1 DFQATT and CDR2 SNEGSKA (reference sequence). The CDR3 coding sequence is TGCAGTGCTAGAGAAAGGGGACCGAAAGAGCAGTTCTTC. It yields the protein CSARERGPKEQFF.

This clonotype has at least ten counts. The gene calls are TRBV5-6 and TRBJ2-3, with TRBD2 matching over 13 bases. With V trimmed by 4 bases and J by 6 bases, 8 bases remained unmatched. This CDR3 is built from 16 residues. The germline gives CDR1 SGHDT, CDR2 YYEEEE. The CDR3: CASSPRTSGRGDTQYF. CDR3 coding DNA: TGTGCCAGCAGCCCGAGGACTAGCGGGAGAGGGGATACGCAGTATTTT.

This chain links TRBV28 with TRBJ1-3; 7 bases are shared with TRBD1. The length of the CDR3 is 14 residues. V lost 5 bases, J lost 5 bases, and 6 bases stayed unmatched. Germline CDR1 and CDR2: MDHEN and SYDVKM. The CDR3 sequence is CASSRQGRRNTIYF. The CDR3 bases are TGTGCCAGCAGTAGACAGGGACGGAGAAACACCATATATTTT.

This clonotype was recorded at least ten times. The chain carries TRBV20-1 and TRBJ2-1; D gene ambiguous. The CDR3 is 14 residues long. V lost 3 bases, J lost 3 bases, and 12 bases lay in between. Germline values: CDR1 DFQATT, CDR2 SNEGSKA (reference sequence). This CDR3 reads CSARGRHSYNEQFF. The CDR3 DNA reads TGCAGTGCTAGGGGTAGACATAGCTACAATGAGCAGTTCTTC.

This clonotype was detected many times. Compared with germline, one end of the junction differs, possibly owing to a read error. V usage is TRBV5-1 and J usage is TRBJ2-4; D not resolved. This CDR3 has 14 residues. The V gene's germline CDR1 is SGHRS and CDR2 YFSETQ. CDR3 protein: CASRLAYSRNIQYF. In DNA, the CDR3 is TGCGCCAGCAGATTGGCCTACAGTAGAAACATTCAGTACTTC.

This clonotype was counted at least ten times. The CDR3 nucleotides read TGCAGCGCGCAGAGGCAGCTACTGAACACTGAAGCTTTCTTT. It translates to CSAQRQLLNTEAFF. The chain couples TRBV29-1 to TRBJ1-1; D is unresolved. The CDR3 consists of 14 residues. Germline V gene data show CDR1 as SQVTM and CDR2 as ANQGSEA. V lost 7 bases and J lost 0, with 15 bases in between.

V gene TRBV5-1 combines with J gene TRBJ2-7; D gene uncertain. This CDR3 is 12 amino acids long. Germline V gives CDR1 SGHRS, CDR2 YFSETQ. Trimming stripped 0 bases from V and 6 bases from J, with 7 bases between. CDR3 sequence: CASSLGQAEQYF. The CDR3 nucleotides are TGCGCCAGCAGCTTGGGCCAAGCCGAGCAGTACTTC.

This clonotype was observed at least ten times. The V call is TRBV20-1, the J call TRBJ1-5; tentative D call: TRBD1 (5 bases). Germline CDR1 and CDR2: DFQATT and SNEGSKA (reference sequence). V dropped 0 bases and J dropped 3 bases, with 9 bases sitting between them. CDR3 size: 14 residues. The chain's CDR3 is CSAREGDVNQPQHF. The CDR3 bases are TGCAGTGCTAGAGAGGGGGACGTCAATCAGCCCCAGCATTTT.

This clonotype was recorded a few times. The J gene is TRBJ1-2, the V gene TRBV6-1; possibly TRBD1 for D (5 bases). V dropped 2 bases and J dropped 6 bases, with 10 bases sitting between them. There are 13 residues in the CDR3. CDR1 and CDR2 (germline): MNHNS, SASEGT. The CDR3 loop is CASSETGANGYTF. CDR3 nucleotide sequence: TGTGCCAGCAGTGAAACCGGGGCGAATGGCTACACCTTC.

This clonotype was detected many times. The V call is TRBV4-3, the J call TRBJ1-2; D perhaps matches TRBD1 (5 bases). With 3 bases removed from V and 3 bases from J, the gap between germline ends came to 14 bases. The germline V gene has CDR1 LGHNA and CDR2 YSLEER. The CDR3 totals 15 residues. The CDR3 DNA reads as TGCGCCAGCAGCCAGGACTACAGGACTTACTATGGCTACACCTTC. Encoded protein: CASSQDYRTYYGYTF.

In its sample, this clonotype was seen a few times. DNA for the CDR3: TGCAGTGCTAGAGACCCGACTAGCGGGAGTGCCGATGAGCAGTTCTTC. Its translation is CSARDPTSGSADEQFF. The chain uses TRBV20-1 and TRBJ2-1; TRBD2 aligns across 12 bases. J gave up 8 bases and V 0 bases, and 8 bases lay outside the gene matches. Germline values: CDR1 DFQATT, CDR2 SNEGSKA (reference sequence). The CDR3 loop spans 16 amino acids.

Only a few counts were recorded for this clonotype. The J gene is TRBJ2-7, the V gene TRBV9; D ambiguous. The V gene lost 0 bases and the J gene lost 2 bases, with 9 bases spanning the gap. Germline V gene lookup returns CDR1 SGDLS and CDR2 YYNGEE. This CDR3 has 14 residues. The CDR3 DNA is TGTGCCAGCAGCGTAGGGGGTTTGGCCTACGAGCAGTACTTC. Protein sequence: CASSVGGLAYEQYF.

The chain uses TRBV20-1 and TRBJ1-6; D not resolved. The CDR3 length is 16 residues. V lost 5 bases, J lost 2 bases, and 16 bases lay in between. CDR1 and CDR2 (germline): DFQATT, SNEGSKA (reference sequence). As DNA, the CDR3 is TGCAGTGCTTTCGACCCAAAGGTGGCCTATAATTCACCCCTCCACTTT. This encodes CSAFDPKVAYNSPLHF.

The chain has TRBV5-5 and TRBJ2-5, with TRBD2 as a possible D gene (5 bases). The CDR3 has 13 residues. The germline V and J ends were trimmed by 4 bases and 5 bases, with 12 bases remaining between them. Germline values: CDR1 SGHKS, CDR2 YYEKEE (reference sequence). DNA for the CDR3: TGTGCCAGCAGCGAGGCCCCGGGGGAGACCCAGTACTTC. The encoded protein is CASSEAPGETQYF.

This clonotype was picked up many times. The CDR3: CSVEDSGDIYEQYF. CDR3 nucleotides: TGCAGCGTTGAAGACAGTGGGGATATATACGAGCAGTACTTC. V gene TRBV29-1 combines with J gene TRBJ2-7; D is unclear. V was cut by 0 bases and J by 4 bases, with 13 bases left in between. The CDR3 sequence is 14 residues long. Germline CDR1 SQVTM, CDR2 ANQGSEA.

The gene calls are TRBV15 and TRBJ2-1; 10 bases fit TRBD2. J gave up 11 bases and V 3 bases, and 4 bases lay outside the gene matches. This CDR3 is built from 13 residues. Germline assignment: CDR1 LNHNV and CDR2 YYDKDF (reference sequence). This CDR3 is CATSRGLAIKQFF. The DNA of the CDR3 is TGTGCCACCAGCAGGGGACTAGCGATAAAGCAGTTCTTC.

The rearrangement links TRBV18 to TRBJ1-1, with D possibly matching TRBD1 (6 bases). The germline V gene encodes CDR1 KGHSH and CDR2 LQKENI. The length of the CDR3 is 16 residues. Trimming left V 5 bases short and J 5 bases short, with 21 bases between. The chain's CDR3 is CASSNRDTRSGTEAFF. The CDR3 coding sequence is TGTGCCAGCTCAAACCGGGACACACGGTCGGGTACTGAAGCTTTCTTT.

This clonotype has ten or more counts. The V and J genes are TRBV20-1 and TRBJ2-5, with D perhaps matching TRBD1 (5 bases). The ends were cut back, 0 bases at V and 5 bases at J, with 10 bases in the middle. Germline V gene data show CDR1 as DFQATT and CDR2 as SNEGSKA (reference sequence). The CDR3 contains 13 residues. CDR3 nucleotides: TGCAGTGCTAGAGAAGGGGATCGGGAGACCCAGTACTTC. This codes for CSAREGDRETQYF.

V usage is TRBV20-1 and J usage is TRBJ2-3; D possibly corresponds to TRBD2 (5 bases). CDR3 length: 15 amino acids. Deletions cut 7 bases from V and 0 bases from J, with 17 bases between. Germline lookup yields CDR1 DFQATT and CDR2 SNEGSKA (reference sequence). CDR3 DNA sequence: TGCAGTGTCCAACGCGGAGGACTCAGCACAGATACGCAGTATTTT. Protein: CSVQRGGLSTDTQYF.